These 5 T cell receptor beta chains were sequenced from one sample in a study of blood T cell repertoires in COVID-19. Assay: immunoSEQ multiplex PCR; the TCRdb copy retains only in-frame clones and omits some. The repertoire consists of some 55,000 clones, with 65% to 80% occurring once and the leading ten covering about 45%. Material for sequencing was peripheral blood. Every receptor here comes from a man aged 65-85 years with active or convalescent COVID-19.

This sequence joins TRBV7-2 and TRBJ2-5; TRBD2 might be the D (5 bases). Germline lookup yields CDR1 SGHTA and CDR2 FQGNSA. V was shortened by 6 bases and J by 2 bases, with 13 bases between the two germline ends. There are 14 residues in the CDR3. The CDR3 loop is CASSLTITQETQYF. CDR3 nucleotides: TGTGCCAGCAGTTTGACTATTACTCAAGAGACCCAGTACTTC.

V is TRBV11-2 and J is TRBJ1-4; D uncertain. This CDR3 comprises 14 residues. Germline CDR1 and CDR2: SGHAT and FQNNGV. Between the trimmed V and J ends, which lost 0 bases and 11 bases, there was a span of 13 bases. For the CDR3, the DNA is TGTGCCAGCAGCTTAGATCCGGCCACGGGTAAACTGTTTTTT. This translates into CASSLDPATGKLFF.

The chain joins TRBV29-1 to TRBJ1-1; 8 bases map to TRBD1. Looked up from germline, CDR1 is SQVTM and CDR2 is ANQGSEA. This CDR3 comprises 13 residues. Trimming removed 6 bases from V and 4 bases from J; junction bases left unmatched: 7. The CDR3: CSVGSTGGTEAFF. In DNA, the CDR3 is TGCAGCGTCGGATCAACAGGGGGCACTGAAGCTTTCTTT.

The chain links TRBV7-9 to TRBJ2-5, with 7 bases that match TRBD1. Germline lookup yields CDR1 SEHNR and CDR2 FQNEAQ (reference sequence). V was pared by 7 bases and J by 2 bases, with 10 bases of the junction left unmatched. The CDR3 spans 15 residues. In DNA, the CDR3 is TGTGCCAGCATCGACTCCTGGACAGGTCAAGAGACCCAGTACTTC. It translates to CASIDSWTGQETQYF.

This clone was counted only a few times. V usage is TRBV27 and J usage is TRBJ2-7, with D perhaps matching TRBD1 (6 bases). Between the trimmed V and J ends, which lost 4 bases and 3 bases, there was a span of 16 bases. This CDR3 comprises 15 residues. Germline-derived CDR1 and CDR2 are MNHEY and SMNVEV (reference sequence). The CDR3 DNA is TGTGCCAGCAGTTCCACACGACAGGCCAACTACGAGCAGTACTTC. Translating it yields CASSSTRQANYEQYF.